Listed below are T cell receptor beta chains from one sample, sequenced in a study of T cell responses to AZD1222 COVID-19 vaccine. Assay used: immunoSEQ multiplex PCR; TCRdb lists only in-frame clones, some missing. Of around 120,000 clones in the sample, around 94% are singletons; the top ten hold roughly 2%. This sample comprised peripheral blood, obtained on day 0 of AZD1222 vaccination. The receptors were gathered from an adult in good health. CDR3s include the opening cysteine and the closing phenylalanine or tryptophan. Each record gives: V gene, clone size, J gene, D gene, CDR3 DNA, CDR3 protein. A D gene is named only where the DNA matches it firmly. Size tells how often a clone was seen (once, few, many) or the class of an expanded clone, and some rows leave it out.

v_gene: TRBV6-5
abundance: -
j_gene: TRBJ1-2
d_gene: TRBD1
CDR3nt: TGTGCCAGCAGGGCATTGGACAGGGGGCGAGGCTACACCTTC
CDR3aa: CASRALDRGRGYTF

v_gene: TRBV9
abundance: -
j_gene: TRBJ2-7
d_gene: -
CDR3nt: TGTGCCAGCAGCGCGAATTTGTACGAGCAGTACTTC
CDR3aa: CASSANLYEQYF

v_gene: TRBV10-2
abundance: -
j_gene: TRBJ2-5
d_gene: -
CDR3nt: TGCGCCAGCAGTGGGGACACCTGGGAGACCCAGTACTTC
CDR3aa: CASSGDTWETQYF

v_gene: TRBV5-1
abundance: -
j_gene: TRBJ1-4
d_gene: -
CDR3nt: TGCGCCAGCAGCCTGACCGGGACGGATAATGAAAAACTGTTTTTT
CDR3aa: CASSLTGTDNEKLFF

v_gene: TRBV4-3
abundance: -
j_gene: TRBJ1-1
d_gene: TRBD1
CDR3nt: TGCGCCAGCAGCCAAACGCGGACAGGTAACACTGAAGCTTTCTTT
CDR3aa: CASSQTRTGNTEAFF

v_gene: TRBV27
abundance: -
j_gene: TRBJ2-1
d_gene: -
CDR3nt: TGTGCCAGCATCCCTACAGGAGCCAGCTCCTACAATGAGCAGTTCTTC
CDR3aa: CASIPTGASSYNEQFF

v_gene: TRBV3-1/TRBV3-2
abundance: -
j_gene: TRBJ2-3
d_gene: -
CDR3nt: TGTGCCAGCAGCCCTCGTACGGCTAGCACAGATACGCAGTATTTT
CDR3aa: CASSPRTASTDTQYF

v_gene: TRBV19
abundance: -
j_gene: TRBJ2-7
d_gene: TRBD1
CDR3nt: TGTGCCAGTAGTTTCTCACAGGGGATCGCCTACGAGCAGTACTTC
CDR3aa: CASSFSQGIAYEQYF

v_gene: TRBV18
abundance: -
j_gene: TRBJ1-4
d_gene: -
CDR3nt: TGTGCCAGCTCACGATCAGGTTCAACTAATGAAAAACTGTTTTTT
CDR3aa: CASSRSGSTNEKLFF

v_gene: TRBV2
abundance: -
j_gene: TRBJ1-2
d_gene: -
CDR3nt: TGTGCCAGCAGCCAGAGTCCTAACTATGGCTACACCTTC
CDR3aa: CASSQSPNYGYTF

v_gene: TRBV11-3
abundance: once
j_gene: TRBJ2-2
d_gene: -
CDR3nt: TGTGCCAGCAGCTTAGATCTTACTGCCGGGGAGCTGTTTTTT
CDR3aa: CASSLDLTAGELFF

v_gene: TRBV24-1
abundance: -
j_gene: TRBJ1-2
d_gene: -
CDR3nt: TGTGCCACCAGTGATACAGGCAACTATGGCTACACCTTC
CDR3aa: CATSDTGNYGYTF

v_gene: TRBV29-1
abundance: -
j_gene: TRBJ2-7
d_gene: -
CDR3nt: TGCAGCGTAGTGAAGGGGTCCTACGAGCAGTACTTC
CDR3aa: CSVVKGSYEQYF

v_gene: TRBV4-3
abundance: -
j_gene: TRBJ1-3
d_gene: -
CDR3nt: TGCGCCAGCAGCCAAGATCGTGGGCTTCGGGGAAACACCATATATTTT
CDR3aa: CASSQDRGLRGNTIYF

v_gene: TRBV19
abundance: -
j_gene: TRBJ2-7
d_gene: -
CDR3nt: TGTGCCAGTAGTATAGGAGGCAGCTCCTACTACGAGCAGTACTTC
CDR3aa: CASSIGGSSYYEQYF

v_gene: TRBV7-9
abundance: -
j_gene: TRBJ1-4
d_gene: -
CDR3nt: TGTGCCAGCAGCGACTACAGGGAAAATGAAAAACTGTTTTTT
CDR3aa: CASSDYRENEKLFF

v_gene: TRBV7-6
abundance: -
j_gene: TRBJ2-5
d_gene: -
CDR3nt: TGTGCCAGCAGCTTAGCCGTCCAAGAGACCCAGTACTTC
CDR3aa: CASSLAVQETQYF

v_gene: TRBV29-1
abundance: -
j_gene: TRBJ1-3
d_gene: -
CDR3nt: TGCAGCGTTGAAGACTCCCTCTCTGGAAACACCATATATTTT
CDR3aa: CSVEDSLSGNTIYF

v_gene: TRBV5-8
abundance: -
j_gene: TRBJ1-2
d_gene: -
CDR3nt: TGTGCCAGCAGCTTGCGGGTTAACTATGGCTACACCTTC
CDR3aa: CASSLRVNYGYTF

v_gene: TRBV6-1
abundance: -
j_gene: TRBJ2-5
d_gene: TRBD2
CDR3nt: TGTGCCAGCAGTGATTCCGTAGGGGGCGCGGGAGGGGAGACCCAGTACTTC
CDR3aa: CASSDSVGGAGGETQYF

v_gene: TRBV5-4
abundance: -
j_gene: TRBJ1-4
d_gene: -
CDR3nt: TGTGCCAGCAGCTTGGATCGGGGACGGACTAATGAAAAACTGTTTTTT
CDR3aa: CASSLDRGRTNEKLFF

v_gene: TRBV7-9
abundance: -
j_gene: TRBJ2-7
d_gene: TRBD2
CDR3nt: TGTGCCAGCAGCTCAATTCTACCGGGACTAGGGACCTACGAGCAGTACTTC
CDR3aa: CASSSILPGLGTYEQYF

v_gene: TRBV21-1
abundance: -
j_gene: TRBJ2-1
d_gene: -
CDR3nt: TGTGCCAGCAGCCTCCGGGACAGGGGCCCCCATGAGCAGTTCTTC
CDR3aa: CASSLRDRGPHEQFF

v_gene: TRBV6-2/TRBV6-3
abundance: once
j_gene: TRBJ2-1
d_gene: -
CDR3nt: TGTGCCAGCAGTTACTCCAAATCGACTTTCTACAATGAGCAGTTCTTC
CDR3aa: CASSYSKSTFYNEQFF

v_gene: TRBV7-8
abundance: -
j_gene: TRBJ1-1
d_gene: -
CDR3nt: TGTGCCAGCAGCCGGAACAGGGACACTGAAGCTTTCTTT
CDR3aa: CASSRNRDTEAFF

v_gene: TRBV24-1
abundance: -
j_gene: TRBJ1-2
d_gene: -
CDR3nt: TGTGCCACCAGTGAGGGACGGAACTATGGCTACACCTTC
CDR3aa: CATSEGRNYGYTF

v_gene: TRBV29-1
abundance: -
j_gene: TRBJ2-3
d_gene: -
CDR3nt: TGCAGCGTTGCCGACACAGATACGCAGTATTTT
CDR3aa: CSVADTDTQYF

v_gene: TRBV5-1
abundance: -
j_gene: TRBJ1-5
d_gene: -
CDR3nt: TGCGCCAGCAGCTTGGGGGCCGGGAATCAGCCCCAGCATTTT
CDR3aa: CASSLGAGNQPQHF

v_gene: TRBV5-1
abundance: -
j_gene: TRBJ1-4
d_gene: -
CDR3nt: TGCGCCAGCAGGTGGTTCCCGACAGGTATTTATGAAAAACTGTTTTTT
CDR3aa: CASRWFPTGIYEKLFF

v_gene: TRBV3-1/TRBV3-2
abundance: -
j_gene: TRBJ2-7
d_gene: TRBD2
CDR3nt: TGTGCCAGCAGCCAAGGGACTAGCTTCGAGCAGTACTTC
CDR3aa: CASSQGTSFEQYF

v_gene: TRBV6-2/TRBV6-3
abundance: -
j_gene: TRBJ1-5
d_gene: TRBD1
CDR3nt: TGTGCCAGCAGTCTCTCTATTATTCGGACAGGGATGGGATTTGGCAATCAGCCCCAGCATTTT
CDR3aa: CASSLSIIRTGMGFGNQPQHF

v_gene: TRBV2
abundance: -
j_gene: TRBJ1-4
d_gene: -
CDR3nt: TGTGCCAGCAGGGTTAGGTCTACTGAAAAACTGTTTTTT
CDR3aa: CASRVRSTEKLFF

v_gene: TRBV15
abundance: -
j_gene: TRBJ1-5
d_gene: TRBD1
CDR3nt: TGTGCCACCAGCAGAAAGGGACAGAGCAATCAGCCCCAGCATTTT
CDR3aa: CATSRKGQSNQPQHF

v_gene: TRBV7-2
abundance: -
j_gene: TRBJ1-2
d_gene: TRBD1
CDR3nt: TGTGCCAGCAGCTTCGACAGGGACTATGGCTACACCTTC
CDR3aa: CASSFDRDYGYTF

v_gene: TRBV29-1
abundance: -
j_gene: TRBJ1-2
d_gene: -
CDR3nt: TGCAGCGTTGAAGCCCGTCTCTATGGCTACACCTTC
CDR3aa: CSVEARLYGYTF

v_gene: TRBV3-1/TRBV3-2
abundance: -
j_gene: TRBJ2-3
d_gene: -
CDR3nt: TGTGCCAGCAGCGGTAGAGGGTTTAGGGCAGATACGCAGTATTTT
CDR3aa: CASSGRGFRADTQYF

v_gene: TRBV6-6
abundance: -
j_gene: TRBJ1-1
d_gene: TRBD1
CDR3nt: TGTGCCAGCAGTTTCCGACAGGGGGGAACTGAAGCTTTCTTT
CDR3aa: CASSFRQGGTEAFF

v_gene: TRBV5-6
abundance: few
j_gene: TRBJ1-6
d_gene: -
CDR3nt: TGTGCCAGCAGCTTGTCACTGGGGTCATTAAACTCACCCCTCCACTTT
CDR3aa: CASSLSLGSLNSPLHF

v_gene: TRBV2
abundance: -
j_gene: TRBJ1-1
d_gene: -
CDR3nt: TGTGCCAGCTTCCAAGACAGGAACACTGAAGCTTTCTTT
CDR3aa: CASFQDRNTEAFF

v_gene: TRBV4-3
abundance: -
j_gene: TRBJ1-1
d_gene: TRBD1
CDR3nt: TGCGCCAGCAGCCAAGATCGATCCGGACAGGGCTTGGCTTTCTTT
CDR3aa: CASSQDRSGQGLAFF

v_gene: TRBV9
abundance: -
j_gene: TRBJ1-1
d_gene: TRBD1
CDR3nt: TGTGCCAGCAGCGCCACAGGGGGCTTCACTGAAGCTTTCTTT
CDR3aa: CASSATGGFTEAFF

v_gene: TRBV19
abundance: -
j_gene: TRBJ1-1
d_gene: -
CDR3nt: TGTGCCAGTAGTAAGAGCAGAAACACTGAAGCTTTCTTT
CDR3aa: CASSKSRNTEAFF

v_gene: TRBV18
abundance: -
j_gene: TRBJ2-5
d_gene: -
CDR3nt: TGTGCCAGCTCACCTGGGGTCCAAGAGACCCAGTACTTC
CDR3aa: CASSPGVQETQYF

v_gene: TRBV12-5
abundance: -
j_gene: TRBJ2-1
d_gene: TRBD2
CDR3nt: TGTGCTAGCAGGGCTGACAGCGGGAGGGATACCTTCGGTAATGAGCAGTTCTTC
CDR3aa: CASRADSGRDTFGNEQFF

v_gene: TRBV27
abundance: -
j_gene: TRBJ2-7
d_gene: TRBD2
CDR3nt: TGTGCCTCAGGACTAGATGATTGGGAGCAGTACTTC
CDR3aa: CASGLDDWEQYF

v_gene: TRBV27
abundance: -
j_gene: TRBJ2-7
d_gene: TRBD2
CDR3nt: TGTGCCAGCAGTCTAGTAGCGGGATTAACATACGAGCAGTACTTC
CDR3aa: CASSLVAGLTYEQYF

v_gene: TRBV12-1
abundance: -
j_gene: TRBJ1-1
d_gene: -
CDR3nt: TGTGCCAGCAGCTATACCGAGGACAGGGAGAGAACCATGAACACTGAAGCTTTCTTT
CDR3aa: CASSYTEDRERTMNTEAFF

v_gene: TRBV28
abundance: -
j_gene: TRBJ2-7
d_gene: -
CDR3nt: TGTGCCAGCGGTGCGGCTAGCGAGCAGCAGTACTTC
CDR3aa: CASGAASEQQYF

v_gene: TRBV7-3
abundance: -
j_gene: TRBJ2-2
d_gene: -
CDR3nt: TGTGCCAGTAGAGAAGGTTTTTACACCGGGGAGCTGTTTTTT
CDR3aa: CASREGFYTGELFF

v_gene: TRBV7-8
abundance: once
j_gene: TRBJ1-5
d_gene: TRBD1
CDR3nt: TGTGCCAGCAGTCCACCCCCCAGGGGGCTAGCCCGTAATCAGCCCCAGCATTTT
CDR3aa: CASSPPPRGLARNQPQHF

v_gene: TRBV6-1
abundance: -
j_gene: TRBJ1-4
d_gene: TRBD1
CDR3nt: TGTGCCAGCAGTGAAGGACAGGGTTTAGATGAAAAACTGTTTTTT
CDR3aa: CASSEGQGLDEKLFF

v_gene: TRBV29-1
abundance: -
j_gene: TRBJ2-1
d_gene: TRBD2
CDR3nt: TGCAGCGTTGAAGTTTGGCGGGAGGGCTACAATGGGCAGTTCTTC
CDR3aa: CSVEVWREGYNGQFF

v_gene: TRBV19
abundance: -
j_gene: TRBJ1-2
d_gene: TRBD1
CDR3nt: TGTGCCAGTACCTGGACAGGGGCCAGCAACTATGGCTACACCTTC
CDR3aa: CASTWTGASNYGYTF

v_gene: TRBV11-2
abundance: -
j_gene: TRBJ2-1
d_gene: TRBD2
CDR3nt: TGTGCCAGCAGCTGGACTAGCGGGAGGGTAGCCTACAATGAGCAGTTCTTC
CDR3aa: CASSWTSGRVAYNEQFF

v_gene: TRBV5-4
abundance: -
j_gene: TRBJ1-1
d_gene: -
CDR3nt: TGTGCCAGCAGCTTGCTGTGGGTACCGAACACTGAAGCTTTCTTT
CDR3aa: CASSLLWVPNTEAFF